What follows are 22 T cell receptor beta chains derived from one specimen sequenced in a study of T cells in Graves' hyperthyroidism and ophthalmopathy. TCR beta CDR3 regions were amplified from RNA transcripts. The TCR CDR3 was amplified in a first-round RT-PCR using the HTBI primer set. TCRdb re-analysed the multiplex PCR reads in MiXCR, keeping a single row per CDR3 protein. The sample lists 300,000 or so distinct CDR3 sequences, 16% occurring once. Sequencing input: blood. The receptor set was obtained from a man aged 30 to 39 with Graves' hyperthyroidism.

In its sample, this clonotype was seen a few times. The chain uses TRBV20-1 and TRBJ2-7; 9 bases align to TRBD1. The CDR3 runs 13 residues. The V and J ends lost 2 bases and 7 bases, in that order; junction bases with no gene match: 6. Germline V gene sequence: CDR1 DFQATT, CDR2 SNEGSKA (reference sequence). The CDR3 is CSARSNRGREQYF. Written as DNA, the CDR3 is TGCAGTGCTAGATCGAACAGGGGGCGGGAGCAGTACTTC.

This clonotype was recorded many times. CDR3 region: CASSVDGPNTGELFF. CDR3 sequence (DNA): TGTGCCAGCAGCGTAGACGGCCCGAACACCGGGGAGCTGTTTTTT. The genes are TRBV9 and TRBJ2-2; D is unclear. V was clipped by 0 bases and J by 0 bases, with 6 bases between them. CDR1 and CDR2 from the germline V gene are SGDLS and YYNGEE. This CDR3 is built from 15 residues.

V gene TRBV9 combines with J gene TRBJ2-2, with 15 nucleotides matching TRBD2. CDR1 is SGDLS, CDR2 YYNGEE, per germline. CDR3 length: 16 amino acids. V shed 4 bases and J 10 bases; nucleotides not matched to a gene: 8. The CDR3 region is CASSPRTSGRAEELFF. CDR3 bases: TGTGCCAGCAGCCCGAGGACTAGCGGGAGGGCCGAGGAGCTGTTTTTT.

This clonotype was counted only a few times. This chain uses TRBV5-1 with TRBJ1-2; D is unclear. Trimming took off 0 bases at V and 6 bases at J, with 3 bases between the two ends. The CDR3 covers 11 residues. Looked up from germline, CDR1 is SGHRS and CDR2 is YFSETQ. CDR3 region: CASSLADGYTF. The CDR3 DNA sequence: TGCGCCAGCAGCTTGGCGGATGGCTACACCTTC.

Points on this clonotype: This sequence may be a read error, since a much larger clone differs from it by one base. This rearrangement joins TRBV11-2 to TRBJ2-7; 8 nucleotides align to TRBD2. There are 16 residues in the CDR3. The trim removed 8 bases at V and 4 bases at J, leaving 16 bases unmatched. Germline-derived CDR1 and CDR2 are SGHAT and FQNNGV. CDR3 amino acids: CASSGPHGLAQYEQYF. The CDR3 DNA reads TGTGCCAGCTCTGGCCCCCACGGACTAGCTCAGTACGAGCAGTACTTC.

This clonotype was observed many times. The chain couples TRBV5-1 to TRBJ2-6; D is possibly TRBD1 (6 bases). Germline CDR1 and CDR2: SGHRS and YFSETQ. V was shortened by 4 bases and J by 8 bases, with 16 bases between the two germline ends. The CDR3 covers 15 residues. The CDR3 DNA reads as TGCGCCAGCAGCGCTAACAGGGATGCGTCCAACGTCCTGACTTTC. Protein product: CASSANRDASNVLTF. Combining the CDR3 with reference TRBV5-1 and TRBJ2-6 gives the whole variable domain KAGVTQTPRYLIKTRGQQVTLSCSPISGHRSVSWYQQTPGQGLQFLFEYFSETQRNKGNFPGRFSGRQFSNSRSEMNVSTLELGDSALYLCASSANRDASNVLTFGAGSRLTVL.

The chain is built from TRBV10-3 and TRBJ1-6, with D hard to call. Germline assignment: CDR1 ENHRY and CDR2 SYGVKD. The CDR3 is 13 residues long. The ends were cut back, 4 bases at V and 8 bases at J, with 9 bases in the middle. The chain's CDR3 is CAISGAGDSPLHF. CDR3 nucleotide sequence: TGTGCCATCAGTGGGGCCGGGGATTCACCCCTCCACTTT.

The chain employs TRBV5-1 and TRBJ1-2; 7 bases agree with TRBD1. Trimming cost V 0 bases and J 5 bases; bases outside gene matches: 4. The CDR3 is 14 residues long. CDR1 and CDR2 from the germline V gene are SGHRS and YFSETQ. The CDR3 DNA follows: TGCGCCAGCAGCTTGGTGGACAGGAGGTATGGCTACACCTTC. Translated: CASSLVDRRYGYTF.

There are a few counts of this clonotype. The V gene is TRBV9, the J gene TRBJ2-5; possible D gene TRBD2, 6 bases. CDR1 is SGDLS and CDR2 is YYNGEE in the germline V gene. This CDR3 contains 14 residues. The germline V and J ends were trimmed by 6 bases and 0 bases, with 12 bases remaining between them. The CDR3 sequence is CASTQGGNQETQYF. The CDR3 region has the DNA TGTGCCAGCACCCAGGGAGGCAACCAAGAGACCCAGTACTTC.

The sample holds a few counts of this clonotype. This chain links TRBV5-8 with TRBJ1-2; 9 bases are shared with TRBD1. The germline V gene has CDR1 SGHTS and CDR2 YDEGEE. V shed 0 bases, J shed 8 bases, and the junction held 11 bases outside the gene matches. The CDR3 contains 16 residues. The CDR3 is CASSLGRDRVVRGYTF. The CDR3 nucleotides are TGTGCCAGCAGCTTGGGTCGGGACAGGGTTGTTCGGGGCTACACCTTC.

This clonotype was counted between two and nine times. The rearrangement joins TRBV6-1 to TRBJ2-1; 7 bases agree with TRBD2. This CDR3 has 14 residues. V was pared by 5 bases and J by 10 bases, with 11 bases of the junction left unmatched. CDR1 is MNHNS, CDR2 SASEGT, per germline. CDR3 coding DNA: TGTGCCAGCAGTCGTGGGGGGGTCTCGGGGGAGCAGTTCTTC. Its protein is CASSRGGVSGEQFF.

This chain links TRBV6-1 with TRBJ1-5, with TRBD1 as a possible D gene (5 bases). The CDR3 length is 16 residues. V shed 5 bases and J shed 4 bases, with 18 bases lying between them. CDR1 and CDR2 (germline): MNHNS, SASEGT. The CDR3 sequence is CASSRPYVGPNQPQHF. In DNA form, the CDR3 reads TGTGCCAGCAGTCGCCCTTATGTGGGGCCTAATCAGCCCCAGCATTTT.

This clonotype showed up just a few times. V is TRBV24-1 and J is TRBJ2-3; TRBD2 agrees at 9 bases. The germline V gene has CDR1 KGHDR and CDR2 SFDVKD. V lost 3 bases and J lost 6; bases outside the gene matches: 9. The CDR3 covers 16 residues. CDR3 loop: CATSDPSGKGSDTQYF. The CDR3 DNA reads TGTGCCACCAGTGATCCTAGCGGGAAGGGGTCGGATACGCAGTATTTT.

This clonotype was counted at least ten times. This sequence joins TRBV4-1 and TRBJ2-5; no clear D. Trimming removed 2 bases at V and 5 bases at J, with 12 bases between. CDR3 length: 14 residues. Germline-derived CDR1 and CDR2 are MGHRA and YSYEKL. This CDR3 reads CASSQSRAFETQYF. CDR3 DNA: TGCGCCAGCAGCCAAAGCCGGGCCTTCGAGACCCAGTACTTC.

A few counts support this clonotype. V usage is TRBV27 and J usage is TRBJ1-6; D remains ambiguous. Germline V CDR1 and CDR2: MNHEY, SMNVEV (reference sequence). The CDR3 extends over 14 amino acids. Between the trimmed V and J ends, which lost 4 bases and 9 bases, there was a span of 13 bases. The DNA for the CDR3 is TGTGCCAGCAGTTCTAAGGGTTCGGGTTCACCCCTCCACTTT. Its protein product is CASSSKGSGSPLHF.

At least ten counts were recorded for this clonotype. The gene calls are TRBV6-1 and TRBJ1-5; D is possibly TRBD1 (6 bases). The CDR3 is 14 amino acids. Trimming left V 7 bases short and J 7 bases short, with 17 bases between. CDR1 and CDR2 (germline): MNHNS, SASEGT. CDR3 nucleotides: TGTGCCAGCAAACCTAACAGGGAGGACCAGCCCCAGCATTTT. Protein: CASKPNREDQPQHF.

A remark on this clonotype: A much larger clonotype is one base distant, so this may be a read error. This rearrangement joins TRBV7-3 to TRBJ1-1; possible D gene TRBD1, 6 bases. V was clipped by 3 bases and J by 0 bases, with 8 bases between them. The CDR3 spans 14 residues. Germline-derived CDR1 and CDR2 are SGHTA and FQGTGA. The CDR3 is CASSFGQLNTEAFF. CDR3 sequence (DNA): TGTGCCAGCAGCTTCGGACAGCTGAACACTGAAGCTTTCTTT.

The J gene is TRBJ1-5, the V gene TRBV19; unclear D gene. Trimming left V 3 bases short and J 5 bases short, with 11 bases between. This CDR3 region has 14 residues. Germline V gene sequence: CDR1 LNHDA, CDR2 SQIVND (reference sequence). CDR3 in DNA: TGTGCCAGTAGTATTGGATGGATATATCAGCCCCAGCATTTT. This gives the protein CASSIGWIYQPQHF. The full variable domain, its missing parts supplied by reference TRBV19 and TRBJ1-5, is DGGITQSPKYLFRKEGQNVTLSCEQNLNHDAMYWYRQDPGQGLRLIYYSQIVNDFQKGDIAEGYSVSREKKESFPLTVTSAQKNPTAFYLCASSIGWIYQPQHFGDGTRLSIL.

This clonotype showed up many times. The chain combines TRBV20-1 with TRBJ1-1, with D perhaps TRBD1 (5 bases). V lost 7 bases and J lost 5, with 11 bases in between. The germline CDR1 and CDR2 sequences are DFQATT and SNEGSKA (reference sequence). The CDR3 runs to 11 residues. This CDR3 is CSVQGRTEAFF. Here the CDR3 DNA reads TGCAGTGTGCAGGGTAGAACTGAAGCTTTCTTT.

This clonotype was counted ten times or more. The J gene is TRBJ2-4, the V gene TRBV5-1, with 7 nucleotides matching TRBD2. The trim removed 5 bases at V and 8 bases at J, leaving 10 bases unmatched. CDR1 and CDR2 from the germline V gene are SGHRS and YFSETQ. The CDR3 is 14 residues long. The CDR3 loop is CASSPGLVLDIQYF. For the CDR3, the DNA is TGCGCCAGCAGTCCAGGACTAGTTTTAGACATTCAGTACTTC.

This clonotype occurred a few times. The chain joins TRBV7-9 to TRBJ2-1, with 9 nucleotides matching TRBD1. The trim removed 3 bases at V and 13 bases at J, leaving 10 bases unmatched. The CDR3 spans 14 residues. The germline V gene encodes CDR1 SEHNR and CDR2 FQNEAQ (reference sequence). As DNA, the CDR3 is TGTGCCAGCAGCTTGGTTTCCGGGACAGGGACCCAGTTCTTC. Translated: CASSLVSGTGTQFF.

This clonotype was counted between two and nine times. A single base separates this from a much larger clone, so it may be a read error. The CDR3 DNA reads TGCGCCAGCAGCACAGAGGAGGGCTACAATGGGCAGTTCTTC. Amino acid sequence: CASSTEEGYNGQFF. The chain has TRBV10-2 and TRBJ2-1, with a tentative D call TRBD2 (6 bases). The CDR3 spans 14 residues. Germline V CDR1 and CDR2: WSHSY, SAAADI.